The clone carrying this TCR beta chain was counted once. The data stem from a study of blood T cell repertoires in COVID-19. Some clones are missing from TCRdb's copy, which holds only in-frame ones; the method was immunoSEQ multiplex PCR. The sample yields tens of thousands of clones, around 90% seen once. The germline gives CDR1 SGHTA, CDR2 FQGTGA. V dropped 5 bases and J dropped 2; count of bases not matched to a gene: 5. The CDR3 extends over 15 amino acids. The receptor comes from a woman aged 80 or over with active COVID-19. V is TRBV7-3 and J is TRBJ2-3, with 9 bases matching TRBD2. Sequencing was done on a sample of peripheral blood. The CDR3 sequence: CASSGGTSPTDTQYF. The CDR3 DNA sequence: TGTGCCAGCAGCGGAGGGACTAGCCCCACAGATACGCAGTATTTT.